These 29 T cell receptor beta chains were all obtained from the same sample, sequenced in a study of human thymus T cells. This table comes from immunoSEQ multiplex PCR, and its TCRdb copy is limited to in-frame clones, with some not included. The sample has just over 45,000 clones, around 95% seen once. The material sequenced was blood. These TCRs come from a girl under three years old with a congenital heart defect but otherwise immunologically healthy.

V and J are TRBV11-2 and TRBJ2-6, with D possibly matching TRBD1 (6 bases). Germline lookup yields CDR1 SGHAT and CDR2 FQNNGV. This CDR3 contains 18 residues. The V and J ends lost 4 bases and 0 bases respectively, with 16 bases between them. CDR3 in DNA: TGTGCCAGCAGCTCGCTGGGGGCAGGACTCTCTGGGGCCAACGTCCTGACTTTC. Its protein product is CASSSLGAGLSGANVLTF.

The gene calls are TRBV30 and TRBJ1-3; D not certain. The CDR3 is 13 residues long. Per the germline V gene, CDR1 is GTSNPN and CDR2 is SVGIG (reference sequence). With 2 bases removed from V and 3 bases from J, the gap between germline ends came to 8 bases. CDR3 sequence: CAWSRRHGNTIYF. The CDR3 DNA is TGTGCCTGGAGTCGGCGGCATGGAAACACCATATATTTT.

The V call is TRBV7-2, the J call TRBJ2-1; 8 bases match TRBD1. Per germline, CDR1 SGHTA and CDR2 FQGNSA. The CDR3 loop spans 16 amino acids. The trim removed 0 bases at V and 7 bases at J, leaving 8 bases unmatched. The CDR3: CASSLAATGVGNEQFF. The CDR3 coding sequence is TGTGCCAGCAGCTTAGCGGCGACAGGGGTTGGGAATGAGCAGTTCTTC.

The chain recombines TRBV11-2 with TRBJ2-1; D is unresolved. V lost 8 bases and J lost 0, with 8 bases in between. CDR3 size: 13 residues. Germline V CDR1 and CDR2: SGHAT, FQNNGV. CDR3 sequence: CASSLSSYNEQFF. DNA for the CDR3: TGTGCCAGCTCCTTGAGCTCCTACAATGAGCAGTTCTTC.

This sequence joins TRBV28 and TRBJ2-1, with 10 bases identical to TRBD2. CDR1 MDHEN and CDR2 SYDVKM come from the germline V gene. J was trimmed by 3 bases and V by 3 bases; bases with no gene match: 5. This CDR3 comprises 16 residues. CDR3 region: CASSFYLAGGYNEQFF. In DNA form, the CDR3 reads TGTGCCAGCAGTTTTTACTTAGCGGGGGGCTACAATGAGCAGTTCTTC.

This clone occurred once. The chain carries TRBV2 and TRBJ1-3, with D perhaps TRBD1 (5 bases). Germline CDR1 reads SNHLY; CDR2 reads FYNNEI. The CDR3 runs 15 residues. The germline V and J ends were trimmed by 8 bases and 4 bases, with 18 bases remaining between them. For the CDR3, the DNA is TGTGCCAGCGGTCAGGGCCTGGGAGGAGGAAACACCATATATTTT. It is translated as CASGQGLGGGNTIYF.

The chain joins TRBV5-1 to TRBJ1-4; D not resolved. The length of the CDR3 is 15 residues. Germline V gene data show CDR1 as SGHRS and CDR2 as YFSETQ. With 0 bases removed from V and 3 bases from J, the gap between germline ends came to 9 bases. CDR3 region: CASSLAGKANEKLFF. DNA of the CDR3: TGCGCCAGCAGCTTGGCGGGGAAGGCTAATGAAAAACTGTTTTTT.

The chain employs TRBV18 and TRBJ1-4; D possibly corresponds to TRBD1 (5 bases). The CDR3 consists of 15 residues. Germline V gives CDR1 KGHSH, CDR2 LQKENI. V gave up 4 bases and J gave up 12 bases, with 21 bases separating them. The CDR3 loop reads CASSRPRDRPTELFF. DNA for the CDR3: TGTGCCAGCTCACGGCCAAGGGACCGCCCGACGGAACTGTTTTTT.

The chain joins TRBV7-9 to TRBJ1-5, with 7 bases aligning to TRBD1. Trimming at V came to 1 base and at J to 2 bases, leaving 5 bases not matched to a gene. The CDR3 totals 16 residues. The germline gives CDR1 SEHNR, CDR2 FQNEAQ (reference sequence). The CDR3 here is CASSLGAGGGNQPQHF. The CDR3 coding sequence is TGTGCCAGCAGCTTAGGAGCAGGGGGTGGCAATCAGCCCCAGCATTTT. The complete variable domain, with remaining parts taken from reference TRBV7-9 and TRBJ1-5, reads DTGVSQNPRHKITKRGQNVTFRCDPISEHNRLYWYRQTLGQGPEFLTYFQNEAQLEKSRLLSDRFSAERPKGSFSTLEIQRTEQGDSAMYLCASSLGAGGGNQPQHFGDGTRLSIL.

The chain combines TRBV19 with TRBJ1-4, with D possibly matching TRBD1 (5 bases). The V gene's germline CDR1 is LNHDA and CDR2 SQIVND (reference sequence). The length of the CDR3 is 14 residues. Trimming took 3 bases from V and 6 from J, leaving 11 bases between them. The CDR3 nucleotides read TGTGCCAGTAGTATCCGGCGAGGGGATGAAAAACTGTTTTTT. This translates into CASSIRRGDEKLFF.

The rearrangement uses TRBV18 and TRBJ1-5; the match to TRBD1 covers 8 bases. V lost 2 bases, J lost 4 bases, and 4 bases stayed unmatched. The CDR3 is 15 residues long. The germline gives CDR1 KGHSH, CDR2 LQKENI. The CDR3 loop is CASSPAGGANQPQHF. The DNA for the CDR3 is TGTGCCAGCTCACCAGCAGGGGGCGCGAATCAGCCCCAGCATTTT.

The CDR3 region is CASSLVLATGEQYF. The CDR3 DNA is TGTGCCAGCAGCTTAGTTCTGGCAACGGGCGAGCAGTACTTC. The gene calls are TRBV7-2 and TRBJ2-7; D call uncertain. The CDR3 sequence is 14 residues long. CDR1 is SGHTA, CDR2 FQGNSA, per germline. V was pared by 1 base and J by 6 bases, with 13 bases between.

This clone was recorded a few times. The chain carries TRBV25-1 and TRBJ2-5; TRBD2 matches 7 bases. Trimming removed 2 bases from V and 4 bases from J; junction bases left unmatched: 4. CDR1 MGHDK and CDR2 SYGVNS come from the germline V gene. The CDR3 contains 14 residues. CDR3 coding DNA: TGTGCCAGCAGTGAAGCGGGAGTGGTAGAGACCCAGTACTTC. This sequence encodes CASSEAGVVETQYF.

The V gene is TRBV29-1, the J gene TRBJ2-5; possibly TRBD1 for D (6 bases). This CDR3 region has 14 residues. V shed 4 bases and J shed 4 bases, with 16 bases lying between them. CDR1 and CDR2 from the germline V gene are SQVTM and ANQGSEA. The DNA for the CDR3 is TGCAGCGTTGTCTTGGGGGCTGGGGGAGAGACCCAGTACTTC. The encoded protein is CSVVLGAGGETQYF.

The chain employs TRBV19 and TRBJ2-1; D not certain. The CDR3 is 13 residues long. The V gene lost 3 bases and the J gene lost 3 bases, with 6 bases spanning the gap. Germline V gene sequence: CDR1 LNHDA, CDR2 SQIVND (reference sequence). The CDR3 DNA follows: TGTGCCAGTAGTATCTTCAACTACAATGAGCAGTTCTTC. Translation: CASSIFNYNEQFF.

The CDR3 loop is CSVHVRNSGYTF. The CDR3 DNA is TGCAGCGTTCACGTTCGGAATTCTGGCTACACCTTC. The chain employs TRBV29-1 and TRBJ1-2; unclear D gene. The CDR3 consists of 12 residues. V gave up 5 bases and J gave up 7 bases, with 14 bases separating them. The germline V gene has CDR1 SQVTM and CDR2 ANQGSEA. Drawing the rest from reference TRBV29-1 and TRBJ1-2, the complete variable domain is SAVISQKPSRDICQRGTSLTIQCQVDSQVTMMFWYRQQPGQSLTLIATANQGSEATYESGFVIDKFPISRPNLTFSTLTVSNMSPEDSSIYLCSVHVRNSGYTFGSGTRLTVV.

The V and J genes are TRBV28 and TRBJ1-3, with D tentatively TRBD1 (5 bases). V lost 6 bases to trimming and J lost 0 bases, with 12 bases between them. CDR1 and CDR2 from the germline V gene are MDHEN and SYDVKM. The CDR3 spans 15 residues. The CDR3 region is CASRATVYSGNTIYF. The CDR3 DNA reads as TGTGCCAGCAGAGCGACAGTATACTCTGGAAACACCATATATTTT. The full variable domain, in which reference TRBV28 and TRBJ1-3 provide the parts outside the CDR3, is DVKVTQSSRYLVKRTGEKVFLECVQDMDHENMFWYRQDPGLGLRLIYFSYDVKMKEKGDIPEGYSVSREKKERFSLILESASTNQTSMYLCASRATVYSGNTIYFGEGSWLTVV.

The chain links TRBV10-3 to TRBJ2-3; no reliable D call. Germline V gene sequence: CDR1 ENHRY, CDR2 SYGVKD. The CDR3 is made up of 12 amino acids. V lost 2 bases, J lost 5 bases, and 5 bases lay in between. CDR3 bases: TGTGCCATCAGTGAGACGGGAGATACGCAGTATTTT. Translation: CAISETGDTQYF.

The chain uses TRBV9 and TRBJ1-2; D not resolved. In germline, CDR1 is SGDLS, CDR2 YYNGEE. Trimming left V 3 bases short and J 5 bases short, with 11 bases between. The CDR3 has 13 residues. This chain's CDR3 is CASSGTAAYGYTF. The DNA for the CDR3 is TGTGCCAGCAGCGGTACGGCTGCTTATGGCTACACCTTC.

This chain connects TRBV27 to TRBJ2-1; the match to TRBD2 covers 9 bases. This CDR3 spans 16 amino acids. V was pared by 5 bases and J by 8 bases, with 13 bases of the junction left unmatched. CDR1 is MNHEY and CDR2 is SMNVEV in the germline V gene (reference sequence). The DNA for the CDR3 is TGTGCCAGCAGTCCCATGAAGATAGCGGGAGCAGATGAGCAGTTCTTC. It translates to CASSPMKIAGADEQFF.

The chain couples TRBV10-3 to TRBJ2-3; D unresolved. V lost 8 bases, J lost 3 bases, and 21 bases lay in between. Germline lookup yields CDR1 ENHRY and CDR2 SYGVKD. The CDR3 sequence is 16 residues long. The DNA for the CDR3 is TGTGCCATCTCCCCCTGGATGGGGAAGGGAACAGATACGCAGTATTTT. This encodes CAISPWMGKGTDTQYF.

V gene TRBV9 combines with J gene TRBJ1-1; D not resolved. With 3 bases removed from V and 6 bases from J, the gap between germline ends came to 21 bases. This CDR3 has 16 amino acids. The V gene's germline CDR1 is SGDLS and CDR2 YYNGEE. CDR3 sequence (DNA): TGTGCCAGCAGCGATTGGGTAACGGGGAAAGAAGCTGAAGCTTTCTTT. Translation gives CASSDWVTGKEAEAFF.

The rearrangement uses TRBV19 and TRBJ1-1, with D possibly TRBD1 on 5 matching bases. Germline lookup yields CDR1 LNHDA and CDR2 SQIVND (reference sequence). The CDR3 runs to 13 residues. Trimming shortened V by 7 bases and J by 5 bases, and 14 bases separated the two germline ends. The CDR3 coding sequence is TGTGCCAGTACCCCCGTGGGGGATACTGAAGCTTTCTTT. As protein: CASTPVGDTEAFF.

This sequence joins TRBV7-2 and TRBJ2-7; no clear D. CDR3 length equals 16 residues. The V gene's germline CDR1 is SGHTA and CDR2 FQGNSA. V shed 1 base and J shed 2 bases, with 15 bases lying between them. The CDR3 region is CASSLGSTNAPYEQYF. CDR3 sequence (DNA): TGTGCCAGCAGCTTAGGTAGCACCAACGCCCCCTACGAGCAGTACTTC.

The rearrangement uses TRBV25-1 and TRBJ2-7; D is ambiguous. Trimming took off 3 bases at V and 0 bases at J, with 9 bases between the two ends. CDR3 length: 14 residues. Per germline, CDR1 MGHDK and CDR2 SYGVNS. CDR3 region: CASSEGTSSYEQYF. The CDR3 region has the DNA TGTGCCAGCAGTGAGGGCACATCCTCCTACGAGCAGTACTTC.

This CDR3 reads CASSLDPTGIYGYTF. DNA for the CDR3: TGTGCCAGCAGCTTAGATCCGACAGGCATCTATGGCTACACCTTC. The chain couples TRBV11-2 to TRBJ1-2; perhaps TRBD1 as D (6 bases). CDR1 and CDR2 from the germline V gene are SGHAT and FQNNGV. Between the trimmed V and J ends, which lost 0 bases and 4 bases, there was a span of 12 bases. CDR3 length: 15 amino acids.

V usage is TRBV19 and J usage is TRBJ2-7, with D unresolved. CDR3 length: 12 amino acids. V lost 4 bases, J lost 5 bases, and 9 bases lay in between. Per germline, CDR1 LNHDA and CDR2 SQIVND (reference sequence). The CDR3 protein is CASSNPSNEQYF. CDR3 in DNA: TGTGCCAGTAGTAATCCTAGTAACGAGCAGTACTTC.

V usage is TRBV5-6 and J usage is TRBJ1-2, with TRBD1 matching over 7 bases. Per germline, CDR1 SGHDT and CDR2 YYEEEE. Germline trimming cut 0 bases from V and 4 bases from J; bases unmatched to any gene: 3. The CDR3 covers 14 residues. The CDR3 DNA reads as TGTGCCAGCAGCTTGGACAGGGGAGGCTATGGCTACACCTTC. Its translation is CASSLDRGGYGYTF.

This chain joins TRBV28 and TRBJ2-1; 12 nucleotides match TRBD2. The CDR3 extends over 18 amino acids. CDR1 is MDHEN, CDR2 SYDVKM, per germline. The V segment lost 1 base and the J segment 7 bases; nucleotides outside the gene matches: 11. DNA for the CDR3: TGTGCCAGCAGTTTATTTTTCTTCGGGACTAGCGGGCGAAATGAGCAGTTCTTC. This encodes CASSLFFFGTSGRNEQFF. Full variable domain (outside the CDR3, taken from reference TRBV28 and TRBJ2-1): DVKVTQSSRYLVKRTGEKVFLECVQDMDHENMFWYRQDPGLGLRLIYFSYDVKMKEKGDIPEGYSVSREKKERFSLILESASTNQTSMYLCASSLFFFGTSGRNEQFFGPGTRLTVL.